The sequence of this TCR beta chain was determined in a study of long-term antiretroviral therapy in people with HIV. Participants who had HIV were, without exception, treated in the United States. Study-level findings and limits: Narrower CDR3 length ranges marked HIV repertoires relative to controls. Therapy changes, viral resistance and ART adherence were not documented in the available data. Pre-ART-expanded clones dominated the repertoire at all time points.

Survey level was the resolution at which the v3.0 immunoSEQ assay ran. Here immunoSEQ multiplex PCR was the method, and the copy in TCRdb shows in-frame clones only, minus some. Of about 35,000 clones in the sample, just under 95% were seen once. A remark on this clone: As yet, its antigen is unknown.

This CDR3 spans 13 amino acids. Trimming at V came to 8 bases and at J to 0 bases, leaving 6 bases not matched to a gene. The germline gives CDR1 GTSNPN, CDR2 SVGIG (reference sequence). The chain recombines TRBV30 with TRBJ1-1; 7 bases line up with TRBD1. The sequence came from a woman aged 45 to 65 with HIV. Material: unsorted PBMCs, obtained 4.1 years after starting antiretroviral therapy. In DNA, the CDR3 is TGTGCCCTAAGGGACAGAATGAACACTGAAGCTTTCTTT. Translation: CALRDRMNTEAFF.